Each of the 29 T cell receptor beta chains below was sequenced from the same sample in a study of T cell responses to AZD1222 COVID-19 vaccine. Repertoires were generated with immunoSEQ multiplex PCR, while TCRdb's copy carries only in-frame clones and drops some. The sample has more than 90,000 clones, around 87% seen once. The source material was peripheral blood, sampled 28 days after the second AZD1222 dose. The receptors were sampled from an adult who received the AZD1222 COVID-19 vaccine.

The gene calls are TRBV28 and TRBJ1-2; 8 nucleotides match TRBD1. The germline V gene encodes CDR1 MDHEN and CDR2 SYDVKM. Trimming took 3 bases from V and 3 from J; bases not matched to a gene: 3. The CDR3 runs to 14 residues. The chain's CDR3 is CASSFWTGHYGYTF. Written as DNA, the CDR3 is TGTGCCAGCAGTTTCTGGACAGGGCACTATGGCTACACCTTC.

The CDR3 is CASSSRTGATHEQFF. The CDR3, as DNA: TGTGCCAGCAGCTCAAGGACAGGGGCAACACATGAGCAGTTCTTC. This chain joins TRBV7-8 and TRBJ2-1; 9 nucleotides match TRBD1. CDR1 and CDR2 from the germline V gene are SGHVS and FQNEAQ. Trimming cost V 4 bases and J 8 bases; bases outside gene matches: 9. CDR3 size: 15 residues.

The rearrangement uses TRBV6-5 and TRBJ2-1; no clear D. The CDR3 runs to 13 residues. Per the germline V gene, CDR1 is MNHEY and CDR2 is SVGAGI. The ends were cut back, 3 bases at V and 6 bases at J, with 9 bases in the middle. For the CDR3, the DNA is TGTGCCAGCAGTTATGTCTTGGGCAATGAGCAGTTCTTC. Translating gives CASSYVLGNEQFF.

This chain connects TRBV30 to TRBJ2-1; D is unclear. Trimming pared 4 bases from V and 0 bases from J, leaving 10 bases between. This CDR3 region has 14 residues. Germline V gene sequence: CDR1 GTSNPN, CDR2 SVGIG (reference sequence). The DNA for the CDR3 is TGTGCCTGGATTTGGGGAAACTCCTACAATGAGCAGTTCTTC. Translation: CAWIWGNSYNEQFF.

This chain links TRBV5-6 with TRBJ1-4, with D uncertain. Germline CDR1 SGHDT, CDR2 YYEEEE. The CDR3 extends over 12 amino acids. Trimming took 6 bases from V and 6 from J, leaving 9 bases between them. CDR3: CASTTMYEKLFF. CDR3 DNA: TGTGCCAGCACCACCATGTATGAAAAACTGTTTTTT.

The V gene is TRBV5-1, the J gene TRBJ1-1; D is perhaps TRBD1 (5 bases). Germline CDR1 reads SGHRS; CDR2 reads YFSETQ. The CDR3 is made up of 19 amino acids. V lost 0 bases, J lost 1 base, and 22 bases lay in between. The CDR3 loop is CASSLEGSFLLGGNTEAFF. In nucleotides, the CDR3 is TGCGCCAGCAGCTTGGAAGGGTCTTTCCTCCTCGGGGGGAACACTGAAGCTTTCTTT.

The CDR3: CASSVLVGPQYF. The CDR3 DNA reads as TGTGCCAGCAGCGTACTAGTTGGGCCGCAGTATTTT. The chain combines TRBV7-2 with TRBJ2-3; weak D call: TRBD2 (5 bases). The CDR3 totals 12 residues. The germline CDR1 and CDR2 sequences are SGHTA and FQGNSA. V was shortened by 5 bases and J by 10 bases, with 13 bases between the two germline ends.

This clone was observed once. The chain uses TRBV9 and TRBJ1-1; D perhaps matches TRBD1 (6 bases). Germline V CDR1 and CDR2: SGDLS, YYNGEE. This CDR3 is built from 13 residues. V lost 7 bases and J lost 8, with 18 bases in between. The CDR3 bases are TGTGCCAGCGGGGGACCGGGGGCGGCGGAAGCTTTCTTT. It yields the protein CASGGPGAAEAFF.

The chain uses TRBV28 and TRBJ2-7; D remains ambiguous. Germline loops: CDR1 MDHEN, CDR2 SYDVKM. This CDR3 comprises 14 residues. The ends were cut back, 1 base at V and 0 bases at J, with 7 bases in the middle. CDR3 sequence reads: CASSLFRSSYEQYF. CDR3 in DNA: TGTGCCAGCAGTTTATTCAGGAGCTCCTACGAGCAGTACTTC. The full variable domain, in which reference TRBV28 and TRBJ2-7 provide the parts outside the CDR3, is DVKVTQSSRYLVKRTGEKVFLECVQDMDHENMFWYRQDPGLGLRLIYFSYDVKMKEKGDIPEGYSVSREKKERFSLILESASTNQTSMYLCASSLFRSSYEQYFGPGTRLTVT.

This chain links TRBV2 with TRBJ1-5; D perhaps matches TRBD1 (5 bases). Germline-derived CDR1 and CDR2 are SNHLY and FYNNEI. The V and J ends lost 6 bases and 6 bases respectively, with 15 bases between them. CDR3 size: 14 residues. The CDR3 region is CASRGLGVGQPQHF. In DNA, the CDR3 is TGTGCCAGCAGGGGCCTGGGGGTGGGTCAGCCCCAGCATTTT.

This chain joins TRBV3-1 (or the pseudogene TRBV3-2) and TRBJ1-2, with D unclear. Germline values: CDR1 LGHDT, CDR2 YNNKEL (reference sequence). Deletions cut 3 bases from V and 8 bases from J, with 10 bases between. The CDR3 consists of 12 residues. The CDR3 region is CASSQSGVGYTF. CDR3 DNA: TGTGCCAGCAGCCAGTCTGGGGTAGGCTACACCTTC.

This rearrangement joins TRBV10-2 to TRBJ1-6; TRBD1 is a possible D gene (5 bases). The CDR3 has 13 residues. Germline V gene lookup returns CDR1 WSHSY and CDR2 SAAADI. The V end lost 5 bases, the J end lost 10 bases, and 12 bases lay between the germline ends. The CDR3 DNA sequence: TGCGCCAGCAGTCGGGACCGCGGGTCACCCCTCCACTTT. It translates to CASSRDRGSPLHF.

CDR3 protein: CASSVDGQINSPLHF. The CDR3 DNA is TGTGCCAGCAGCGTAGATGGACAGATAAATTCACCCCTCCACTTT. This chain links TRBV9 with TRBJ1-6; D perhaps matches TRBD1 (6 bases). V was clipped by 0 bases and J by 7 bases, with 11 bases between them. The CDR3 is 15 amino acids. Germline loops: CDR1 SGDLS, CDR2 YYNGEE.

This chain uses TRBV7-9 with TRBJ2-7; D unresolved. V was pared by 3 bases and J by 2 bases, with 11 bases between. Germline assignment: CDR1 SEHNR and CDR2 FQNEAQ (reference sequence). The CDR3 totals 14 residues. The CDR3 DNA follows: TGTGCCAGCAGCTTGTGGTTATCCCCCTACGAGCAGTACTTC. Translated, it gives CASSLWLSPYEQYF.

In DNA form, the CDR3 reads TGTGCCAGTAGTGCCGGACTAGCGGGAGTGGTCGGGGAGCTGTTTTTT. Its protein product is CASSAGLAGVVGELFF. The V and J genes are TRBV19 and TRBJ2-2; 13 bases align to TRBD2. CDR1 is LNHDA, CDR2 SQIVND, per germline (reference sequence). This CDR3 is 16 amino acids long. The V segment lost 5 bases and the J segment 7 bases; nucleotides outside the gene matches: 7.

This chain uses TRBV20-1 with TRBJ2-7, with a possible D match to TRBD2 (7 bases). V dropped 3 bases and J dropped 2 bases, with 17 bases sitting between them. This CDR3 is 15 amino acids long. From germline, CDR1 is DFQATT and CDR2 SNEGSKA (reference sequence). CDR3 sequence reads: CSASGRDTATYEQYF. CDR3 coding DNA: TGCAGTGCTAGTGGGAGGGACACCGCTACCTACGAGCAGTACTTC.

CDR3 DNA: TGTGCCAGCAGAACACAGGGGAACACAGATACGCAGTATTTT. Translating it yields CASRTQGNTDTQYF. J is TRBJ2-3 and V is TRBV6-5, with 7 bases matching TRBD1. CDR1 is MNHEY, CDR2 SVGAGI, per germline. Unmatched junction bases numbered 5, after V lost 6 bases and J lost 2 bases. The CDR3 runs to 14 residues.

The chain uses TRBV7-2 and TRBJ2-2, with D uncertain. This CDR3 region has 17 residues. V was trimmed by 5 bases and J by 0 bases, leaving 16 bases between them. Per the germline V gene, CDR1 is SGHTA and CDR2 is FQGNSA. CDR3 sequence reads: CASSSRPSSANTGELFF. As DNA, the CDR3 is TGTGCCAGCAGCAGCCGGCCGTCTTCGGCGAACACCGGGGAGCTGTTTTTT.

The J gene is TRBJ2-3, the V gene TRBV30; 8 positions agree with TRBD2. The germline V gene has CDR1 GTSNPN and CDR2 SVGIG (reference sequence). This CDR3 has 15 amino acids. Losses at the gene ends were 3 bases for V and 3 bases for J; bases not matched to a gene: 8. CDR3 DNA: TGTGCCTGGAGGTGGGAGCGGGGGACTACAGATACGCAGTATTTT. It encodes CAWRWERGTTDTQYF.

This clone was observed a single time. V is TRBV6-1 and J is TRBJ1-1; D perhaps matches TRBD1 (6 bases). The CDR3 has 16 residues. Germline V CDR1 and CDR2: MNHNS, SASEGT. With 2 bases removed from V and 1 base from J, the gap between germline ends came to 14 bases. CDR3 protein: CASSEFVGHQNTEAFF. The CDR3 region has the DNA TGTGCCAGCAGTGAATTTGTGGGACACCAGAACACTGAAGCTTTCTTT.

The V call is TRBV18, the J call TRBJ1-1, with TRBD1 matching 7 bases. Germline CDR1 KGHSH, CDR2 LQKENI. V lost 5 bases to trimming and J lost 5 bases; unmatched junction nucleotides: 11. The length of the CDR3 is 15 residues. CDR3 amino acids: CASSSYRGIRTEAFF. In DNA form, the CDR3 reads TGTGCCAGCTCATCATACAGGGGAATTCGGACTGAAGCTTTCTTT.

This sequence joins TRBV30 and TRBJ1-1; D not certain. Trimming pared 5 bases from V and 0 bases from J, leaving 4 bases between. Germline loops: CDR1 GTSNPN, CDR2 SVGIG (reference sequence). This CDR3 is 11 amino acids long. The CDR3 sequence: CAWALNTEAFF. For the CDR3, the DNA is TGTGCCTGGGCATTGAACACTGAAGCTTTCTTT.

This sequence joins TRBV12-1 and TRBJ2-2. TRBV12-1 is described as a pseudogene. This CDR3 comprises 12 residues. DNA for the CDR3: TGTGCCAGCAGCCCAGAGTCCGGGGAGCTGTTTTTT. Amino acids: CASSPESGELFF.

The chain joins TRBV9 to TRBJ2-5; 10 positions agree with TRBD1. With V trimmed by 4 bases and J by 4 bases, 7 bases remained unmatched. CDR1 and CDR2 from the germline V gene are SGDLS and YYNGEE. This CDR3 has 15 amino acids. DNA of the CDR3: TGTGCCAGCAGCTCCCGGACAGGGGGGAGAGAGACCCAGTACTTC. The encoded protein is CASSSRTGGRETQYF. The full variable domain, with the rest looked up from reference TRBV9 and TRBJ2-5, is DSGVTQTPKHLITATGQRVTLRCSPRSGDLSVYWYQQSLDQGLQFLIQYYNGEERAKGNILERFSAQQFPDLHSELNLSSLELGDSALYFCASSSRTGGRETQYFGPGTRLLVL.

The rearrangement uses TRBV5-1 and TRBJ1-6; no definite D call. Germline CDR1 SGHRS, CDR2 YFSETQ. The CDR3 covers 14 residues. V lost 1 base to trimming and J lost 9 bases, with 11 bases between them. The CDR3 here is CASSLQVEGSPLHF. For the CDR3, the DNA is TGCGCCAGCAGCTTGCAGGTGGAAGGTTCACCCCTCCACTTT.

Only one count was recorded for this clone. V is TRBV28 and J is TRBJ2-3; 7 nucleotides line up with TRBD2. The trim removed 6 bases at V and 0 bases at J, leaving 9 bases unmatched. This CDR3 spans 16 amino acids. The V gene's germline CDR1 is MDHEN and CDR2 SYDVKM. CDR3 loop: CASRPGGGYSTDTQYF. The CDR3 DNA reads as TGTGCCAGCAGACCCGGGGGAGGGTATAGCACAGATACGCAGTATTTT.

V usage is TRBV11-2 and J usage is TRBJ2-7, with D uncertain. V was clipped by 5 bases and J by 1 base, with 9 bases between them. Germline CDR1 reads SGHAT; CDR2 reads FQNNGV. The length of the CDR3 is 13 residues. The CDR3 nucleotides are TGTGCCAGCAGCAAAGCAGTATCCTACGAGCAGTACTTC. It encodes CASSKAVSYEQYF.

The rearrangement links TRBV7-2 to TRBJ2-7, with 8 bases fitting TRBD2. The CDR3 has 17 residues. Germline trimming cut 1 base from V and 6 bases from J; bases unmatched to any gene: 14. CDR1 and CDR2 (germline): SGHTA, FQGNSA. The CDR3 DNA reads as TGTGCCAGCAGCTTAGACGGCTCAAGCGGGAGTAATCCCGAGCAGTACTTC. Translated: CASSLDGSSGSNPEQYF.

This chain joins TRBV5-1 and TRBJ2-3; D is undetermined. Trimming removed 3 bases at V and 1 base at J, with 15 bases between. The CDR3 contains 16 residues. In germline, CDR1 is SGHRS, CDR2 YFSETQ. CDR3 in amino acids: CASSYLSRAGTDTQYF. The CDR3 nucleotides read TGCGCCAGCAGCTATTTGTCAAGAGCAGGCACAGATACGCAGTATTTT.